These T cell receptor beta chains were read from a single sample in a study of CD8 T cells in ankylosing spondylitis. TCRdb independently ran MiXCR on the 5' RACE reads; one entry per CDR3 protein. The profile shows 150,000 to 200,000 distinct CDR3 sequences, approximately 16% of them singletons. Sequencing was done on a sample of blood, either unsorted or a sorted T cell fraction (not recorded which). These receptors came from a male donor with ankylosing spondylitis or in good health (not recorded which). The CDR3 runs from the conserved cysteine through the conserved F or W.

J gene,V gene,CDR3 protein
TRBJ2-1,TRBV5-5,CASSFGRGSANEQFF
TRBJ2-3,TRBV6-1,CSSSLAGPSTDTQYF
TRBJ1-5,TRBV12-3/TRBV12-4,CASSFYRDSNQPQHF
TRBJ2-7,TRBV27,CASSPAGQYYEQYF
TRBJ2-2,TRBV28,CASGWAGELFF
TRBJ1-5,TRBV6-1,CASMKGGGNQPQHF
TRBJ2-2,TRBV11-1,CASSPIPLAGGPFPGELFF
TRBJ2-1,TRBV27,CASSGTSGSLLLNNEQFF
TRBJ2-3,TRBV12-3/TRBV12-4,CASSFGGRTDTQYF
TRBJ1-4,TRBV5-6,CASSLGIEKLFF
TRBJ2-1,TRBV7-7,CASSTTWTLSTHEQFF
TRBJ2-1,TRBV29-1,CSVETGVSNNEQFF
TRBJ1-1,TRBV5-1,CASSLVGGPNTEAFF
TRBJ2-2,TRBV5-1,CASSPTGTTGELFF
TRBJ2-5,TRBV2,CASSEIIQYF
TRBJ2-7,TRBV20-1,CSAASAGGVFEQYF
TRBJ2-5,TRBV5-1,CASSFLTEEETQYF
TRBJ2-4,TRBV5-5,CASSLITGATKNIQYF
TRBJ2-2,TRBV5-6,CASSLLRTNTGELFF
TRBJ2-2,TRBV10-3,CAISGRATGELFF
TRBJ2-3,TRBV5-1,CASSPEPSSGRLAVADTQYF
TRBJ1-4,TRBV29-1,CSHLPEGGPTPTNEKLFF
TRBJ2-3,TRBV2,CASSQLAGVQDTQYF
TRBJ2-1,TRBV5-6,CASSLPPLYNEQFF
TRBJ2-3,TRBV3-1,CASSQDAGTDTQYF
TRBJ2-7,TRBV6-5,CASSYLPPGATYEQYF
TRBJ1-1,TRBV3-1,CASSPGIAEAFF
TRBJ1-2,TRBV6-6,CASSFGQKYGYTF
TRBJ1-2,TRBV5-1,CASSHRTGQAGDGYTF
TRBJ1-3,TRBV12-3/TRBV12-4,CASSFGYRSGNTIYF
TRBJ2-1,TRBV6-1,CASSNAGGQGRHEQFF
TRBJ1-1,TRBV18,CASSSDRDTEAFF
TRBJ2-2,TRBV20-1,CSAREPSGSLFGELFF
TRBJ2-1,TRBV24-1,CATSGLAGDEQFF
TRBJ2-4,TRBV28,CASSSPTRTAGTIQYF
TRBJ1-3,TRBV4-2,CASSQEGIVNSGNTIYF
TRBJ2-1,TRBV28,CASSFRTSGSYNEQFF